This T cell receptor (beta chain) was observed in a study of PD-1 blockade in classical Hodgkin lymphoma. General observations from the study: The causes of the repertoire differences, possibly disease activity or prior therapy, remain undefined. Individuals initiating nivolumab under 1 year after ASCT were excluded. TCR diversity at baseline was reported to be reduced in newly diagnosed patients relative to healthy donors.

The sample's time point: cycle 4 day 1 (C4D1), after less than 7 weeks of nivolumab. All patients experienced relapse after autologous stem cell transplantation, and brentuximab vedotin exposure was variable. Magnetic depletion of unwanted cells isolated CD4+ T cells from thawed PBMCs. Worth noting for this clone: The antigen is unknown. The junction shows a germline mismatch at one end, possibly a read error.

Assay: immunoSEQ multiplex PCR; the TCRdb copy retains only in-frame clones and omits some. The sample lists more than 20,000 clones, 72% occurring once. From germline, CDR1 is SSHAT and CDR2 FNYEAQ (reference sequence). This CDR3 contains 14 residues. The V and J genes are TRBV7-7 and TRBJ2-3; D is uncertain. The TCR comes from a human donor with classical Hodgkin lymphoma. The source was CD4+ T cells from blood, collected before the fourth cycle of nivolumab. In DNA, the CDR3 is TGTGCTAGCAGCTTGAACAGCATAACAGATACGCAGTATTTT. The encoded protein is CASSLNSITDTQYF.